This TCR beta chain derives from a study of T cells after yellow fever vaccination. In the study overall: With SMART-Seq v4 Ultra Low Input, the fractions containing low cell numbers were prepared.

Study-level findings and limits: Highly abundant clonotypes carried over from the bulk population could end up in FACS-sorted repertoires as contaminants. Most clones from primary vaccination resurfaced after the booster (around 95% CD4, 75% to 90% CD8).

Production of TCR cDNA was by 5'RACE template switching, which also added a universal primer site and UMIs. Each CDR3 protein is one row after TCRdb ran MiXCR on the 5' RACE reads. In the table there are 610,000 or so distinct CDR3 sequences, 9% to 15% of which are singletons. Comment on this clonotype: Its specificity is not known.

This CDR3 is 15 amino acids long. Germline CDR1 MNHEY, CDR2 SMNVEV (reference sequence). V lost 2 bases, J lost 6 bases, and 16 bases lay in between. This material consisted of PBMCs, taken on the day of the yellow fever booster vaccination. The clonotype originates from a man aged 25 to 45 who received the YFV17D yellow fever vaccine. The chain uses TRBV27 and TRBJ1-2; D remains unclear. The CDR3 is CASSLTPMDTDGYTF. CDR3 sequence (DNA): TGTGCCAGCAGTTTAACACCGATGGATACAGATGGCTACACCTTC.